The present T cell receptor (beta chain) was sequenced within a study of T cells after yellow fever vaccination. This clonotype was detected only a few times. The antigen is not known. The V end was cut by 3 bases, the J end by 8 bases, with 11 bases between. The CDR3 has 13 amino acids. Study-level findings and limits: Primary-vaccination clones mostly resurfaced post-booster (more than 95% CD4, roughly 90% CD8).

The study made its TCR cDNA through 5'RACE template switching. That step introduced a universal primer site along with UMIs. TCRdb re-analysed the 5' RACE reads in MiXCR, keeping a single row per CDR3 protein. Of 340,000 or so distinct CDR3 sequences listed, about 12% are singletons. The chain employs TRBV12-3 or TRBV12-4 and TRBJ2-1; D remains unclear. The clonotype was recovered from a man between 18 and 35 years old who received the YFV17D yellow fever vaccine. The sample in question was CD4+ T cells sorted from PBMCs, obtained 15 days after the yellow fever booster vaccination. The CDR3: CASSFRRGYEQFF. Written as DNA, the CDR3 is TGTGCCAGCAGTTTCCGGCGTGGGTATGAGCAGTTCTTC.